This TCR beta chain is drawn from a study of neurological immune-mediated disorders (dated by TCRdb to between 2019 and 2020). At the level of the whole study: Of the approximately 34 multiple sclerosis patients, about 31 had relapsing-remitting MS and 3 had secondary progressive MS. Using UMI-based sequencing, the study compared peripheral blood TCR-beta repertoires from patients with HTLV-I-associated myelopathy (HAM/TSP), patients with multiple sclerosis, and healthy controls. Alongside PBMC samples, the set of approximately 100 TCR-beta libraries contained longitudinal samples, technical triplicates, and paired CD4+ and CD8+ T-cell subsets that had been sorted. The cohort included some 70 subjects: approximately 15 with HAM/TSP, some 34 with multiple sclerosis, and approximately 20 healthy controls.

This clonotype was picked up many times. There is no known antigen for this receptor. Base qualities are not at hand, and no much larger clone is one base apart. Libraries from unsorted PBMCs were made from 2 million PBMCs kept in RNAlater at -80 degrees C until RNA extraction. The multiple sclerosis patients were enrolled in a US clinical protocol that evaluated disease progression with magnetic resonance imaging. Peripheral blood was subjected to Ficoll-Hypaque density gradient centrifugation to isolate PBMCs, which were then cryopreserved in liquid nitrogen. Findings and caveats that apply to the study as a whole: TCR clonal expansion was highest in HAM/TSP patients and lowest in MS patients, with MS patients falling below even healthy controls. Expanded clones from different subjects shared no identical CDR3 amino acid sequences, which suggests that TCR-beta repertoires were private in all groups. In a phylogenetic analysis, the repertoires of 18 out of 34 MS patients fell into a single cluster of related CDR3 sequences, pointing to a possible signature at the repertoire level. The MS cluster was not associated with any clinical or MRI features, and the authors stated that larger cohorts are needed.

The CDR3 has 15 amino acids, counting the end cysteine and phenylalanine. Here the CDR3 DNA is all that survives: 45 bases in frame from base 1. In the germline V gene (reference sequence), CDR1 corresponds to SEHNR and CDR2 to FQNEAQ. Compared with germline, V lacks 5 bases and J lacks 5 bases; bases without a gene match: 8. cDNA synthesis used template-switch 5'RACE with a primer carrying a 10-nucleotide random unique molecular identifier tagging each TCR transcript. Over 180 million TCR-beta sequences, covering 15-18 subjects, were produced in each sequencing run. Total RNA was extracted with the RNeasy kit. Using the KAPA Real-time Library Amplification kit, TCR-beta VDJ regions were amplified with primers for the TCR constant region and the 5'RACE anchor. A first PCR added sample indexes and Illumina adaptors, after which a second PCR increased the library yield. After Ampure bead purification, the TCR product of roughly 650 bp was size-selected on a 2% E-gel SizeSelection system. Before pooling, libraries had their quality checked on a Bioanalyzer, their concentration measured with Qubit, and their quantity determined with the Kapa Library Quantification kit. An Illumina HiSeq 2500 sequenced the libraries paired-end 2 x 150 bp. To increase sequence diversity, roughly 24-31% phiX was spiked into each library pool. On the authors' methods: The UMI-based MiGEC pipeline processed quality-filtered reads and removed over 75% of raw TCR sequences during error correction. VDJ genes were aligned to IMGT germline references, and each clonotype was defined by a unique CDR3 amino acid sequence together with V-J genes. Clonal expansion, Shannon diversity, and CDR3 relatedness (CalcPairwiseDistances, ClusterSamples) were evaluated with VDJtools, and phylogenetic trees were built with CLCbio workbench. A clone was classed as expanded if it had 8 or more unique UMIs, a cutoff based on coefficient-of-variation modelling across technical triplicates. TCRdb trimmed the raw reads at Q25, called clones with MiXCR and kept productive beta chains. Each entry is one CDR3 protein sequence, shown with its most common DNA and genes. None of the V and J calls come from the authors' own analysis; TCRdb made them. The sample has 65,000 to 70,000 distinct CDR3 sequences on record, around 4.2% of them singletons. 1.3% of the sample belongs to the ten largest clones.

This receptor was obtained from a man aged 30-40 years with multiple sclerosis. Recombination linked TRBV7-9 to TRBJ1-2; 10 bases in between match TRBD1. The specimen was PBMCs. The DNA is TGTGCCAGCAGCGACGACAGGGGGCGCGTATATGGCTACACCTTC. Its protein reads: CASSDDRGRVYGYTF.